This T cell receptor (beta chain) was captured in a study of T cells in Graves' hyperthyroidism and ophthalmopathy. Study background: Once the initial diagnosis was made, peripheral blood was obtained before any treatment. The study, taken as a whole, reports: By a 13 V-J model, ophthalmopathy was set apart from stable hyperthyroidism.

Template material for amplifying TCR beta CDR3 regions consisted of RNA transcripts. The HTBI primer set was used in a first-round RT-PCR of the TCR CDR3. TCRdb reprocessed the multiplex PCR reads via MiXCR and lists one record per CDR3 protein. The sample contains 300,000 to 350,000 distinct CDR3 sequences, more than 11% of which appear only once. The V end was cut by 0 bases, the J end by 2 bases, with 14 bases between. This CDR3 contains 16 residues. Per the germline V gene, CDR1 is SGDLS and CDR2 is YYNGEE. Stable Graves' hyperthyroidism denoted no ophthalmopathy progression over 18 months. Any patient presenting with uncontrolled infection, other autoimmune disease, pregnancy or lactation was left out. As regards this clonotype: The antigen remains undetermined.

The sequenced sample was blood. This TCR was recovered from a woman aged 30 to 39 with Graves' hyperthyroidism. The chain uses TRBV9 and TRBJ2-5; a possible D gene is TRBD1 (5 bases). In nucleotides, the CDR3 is TGTGCCAGCAGCGTAGAGGGCAGGGTAAAACAAGAGACCCAGTACTTC. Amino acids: CASSVEGRVKQETQYF.